Sequencing of this T cell receptor (beta chain) was carried out in a study of long-term antiretroviral therapy in people with HIV. A remark on this clone: Antigen unknown.

Sequencing used immunoSEQ v3.0 at survey level. Sequencing aimed to cover roughly 40,000-50,000 T-cell genomes per sample. Repertoires were generated with immunoSEQ multiplex PCR, while TCRdb's copy carries only in-frame clones and drops some. The table includes about 30,000 clones, more than 85% detected once. The germline CDR1 and CDR2 sequences are MGHRA and YSYEKL. This CDR3 has 15 amino acids. V lost 4 bases, J lost 7 bases, and 17 bases lay in between. Study-wide results and limits: An increase in diversity followed ART, yet levels stayed below transplant donor controls. Blood, drawn from the mid-2000s to the late 2010s, may reflect older ART regimens.

The sample in question was unsorted PBMCs, obtained 5.3 years after starting antiretroviral therapy. V is TRBV4-1 and J is TRBJ2-1; tentative D call: TRBD2 (6 bases). This clonotype was sampled from a middle-aged man with HIV. Written as DNA, the CDR3 is TGCGCCAGCAGCCTCGTTCTAGCGACTCGGAATGAGCAGTTCTTC. It encodes CASSLVLATRNEQFF.